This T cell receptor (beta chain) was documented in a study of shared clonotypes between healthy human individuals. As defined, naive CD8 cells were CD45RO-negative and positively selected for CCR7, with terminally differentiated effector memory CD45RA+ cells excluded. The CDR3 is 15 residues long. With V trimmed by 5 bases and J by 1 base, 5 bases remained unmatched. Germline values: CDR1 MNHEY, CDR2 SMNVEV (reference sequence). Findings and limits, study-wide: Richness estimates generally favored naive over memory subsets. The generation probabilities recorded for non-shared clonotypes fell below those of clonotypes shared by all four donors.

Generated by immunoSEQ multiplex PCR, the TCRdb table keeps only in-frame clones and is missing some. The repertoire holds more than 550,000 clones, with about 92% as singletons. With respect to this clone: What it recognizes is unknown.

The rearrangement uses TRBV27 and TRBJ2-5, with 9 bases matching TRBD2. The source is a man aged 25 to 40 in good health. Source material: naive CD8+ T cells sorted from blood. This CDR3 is CASSRLAETQETQYF. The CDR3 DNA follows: TGTGCCAGCAGTCGACTAGCGGAGACCCAAGAGACCCAGTACTTC.